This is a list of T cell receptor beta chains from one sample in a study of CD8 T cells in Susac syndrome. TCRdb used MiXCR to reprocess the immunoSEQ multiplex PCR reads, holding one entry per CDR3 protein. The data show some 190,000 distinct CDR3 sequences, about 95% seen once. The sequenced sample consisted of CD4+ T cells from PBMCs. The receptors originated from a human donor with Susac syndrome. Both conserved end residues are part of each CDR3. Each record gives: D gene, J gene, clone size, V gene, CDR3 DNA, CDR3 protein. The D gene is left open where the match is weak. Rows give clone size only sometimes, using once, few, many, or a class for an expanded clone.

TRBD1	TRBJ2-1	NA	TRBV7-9	TGTGCCAGCAGCTTACGGGACAGGGGGCCCAATGAGCAGTTCTTC	CASSLRDRGPNEQFF
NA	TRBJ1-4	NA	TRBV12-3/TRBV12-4	TGTGCCAGCACCTCCGAACCAACTAATGAAAAACTGTTTTTT	CASTSEPTNEKLFF
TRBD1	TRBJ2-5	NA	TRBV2	TGTGCCAGCAGGAGGATGACAGGGGTCGGGGAGACCCAGTACTTC	CASRRMTGVGETQYF
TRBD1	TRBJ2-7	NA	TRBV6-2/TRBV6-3	TGTGCCAGCAGTTCCGGGACAGGATACTACGAGCAGTACTTC	CASSSGTGYYEQYF
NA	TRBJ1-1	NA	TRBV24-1	TGTGCCACCAGTGATAACCCGACTGAAGCTTTCTTT	CATSDNPTEAFF
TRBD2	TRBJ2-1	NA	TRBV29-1	TGCAGCGTTGAAAAAGGCGGGGGCTCCTACAATGAGCAGTTCTTC	CSVEKGGGSYNEQFF
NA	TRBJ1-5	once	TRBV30	TGTGCCTGGAGTGTATGGCCTGAAGATCAGCCCCAGCATTTT	CAWSVWPEDQPQHF
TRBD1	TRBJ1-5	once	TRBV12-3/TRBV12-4	TGTGCCAGCACCTCGGGGCAGGGGGGCAATCAGCCCCAGCATTTT	CASTSGQGGNQPQHF
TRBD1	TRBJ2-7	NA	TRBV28	TGTGCCAGCAGCTGGGGGACAGGGGTCACCTACGAGCAGTACTTC	CASSWGTGVTYEQYF
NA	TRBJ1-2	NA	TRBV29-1	TGCAGCGTCTCCACGGTCCCGACTAACTATAGCTACACCTTC	CSVSTVPTNYSYTF
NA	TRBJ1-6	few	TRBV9	TGTGCCAGCAGCGTAGAGGGCTATAATTCACCCCTCCACTTT	CASSVEGYNSPLHF
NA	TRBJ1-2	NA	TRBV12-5	TGTGCTAGTGCCCTTAGGAACAGTGGGTCCTATGGCTACACCTTC	CASALRNSGSYGYTF
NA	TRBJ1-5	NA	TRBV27	TGTGCCAGCAGCCTTCTCGGGGAAAATCAGCCCCAGCATTTT	CASSLLGENQPQHF
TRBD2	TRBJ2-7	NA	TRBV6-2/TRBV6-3	TGTGCCAGCAGACTCCCGGCGGGGGGGCACGAGCAGTACTTC	CASRLPAGGHEQYF
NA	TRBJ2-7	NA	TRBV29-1	TGCAGCGTTGAAGATCGGCTCTCATACGAGCAGTACTTC	CSVEDRLSYEQYF
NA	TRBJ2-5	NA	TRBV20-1	TGCAGTGCTAGTACAGCGCAAGAGACCCAGTACTTC	CSASTAQETQYF
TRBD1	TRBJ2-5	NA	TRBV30	TGTGCCTGGAGTGAGACAGGGAAAGAGACCCAGTACTTC	CAWSETGKETQYF
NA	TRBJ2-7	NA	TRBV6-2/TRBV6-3	TGTGCCAGCAGTTACCAGGGGGGACGAGTTGAGCAGTACTTC	CASSYQGGRVEQYF
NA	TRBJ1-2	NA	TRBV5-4	TGTGCCAGCAGCCTACGTACAGGTTTGGGCTATGGCTACACCTTC	CASSLRTGLGYGYTF
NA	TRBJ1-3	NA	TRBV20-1	TGCAGTGCTAGGTCGCGGAGGGATGGAAACACCATATATTTT	CSARSRRDGNTIYF
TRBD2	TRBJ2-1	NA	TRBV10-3	TGTGCCATCAGTGAAACTAGCGTATCGGCTGAGCAGTTCTTC	CAISETSVSAEQFF
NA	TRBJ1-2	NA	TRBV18	TGTGCCAGCTCACCCGCCGGATCTAACTATGGCTACACCTTC	CASSPAGSNYGYTF
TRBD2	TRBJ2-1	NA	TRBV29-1	TGCAGCGTTGAAGTGGGACCGGGGGGTGGAGGTGAGCAGTTCTTC	CSVEVGPGGGGEQFF
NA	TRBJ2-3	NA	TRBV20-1	TGCAGTGCTCCGCAAAAGACACTGACCACAGATACGCAGTATTTT	CSAPQKTLTTDTQYF
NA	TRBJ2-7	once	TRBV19	TGTGCCAGTAGTATAGAGGGCTCGGTAACCGAGCAGTACTTC	CASSIEGSVTEQYF
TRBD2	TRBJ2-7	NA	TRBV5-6	TGTGCCAGCAGCTCCGGACTAGCGGGGGGCTACGAGCAGTACTTC	CASSSGLAGGYEQYF
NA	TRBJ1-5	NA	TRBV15	TGTGCCACCAGCAGACTTGGCGGGATACCCAATCAGCCCCAGCATTTT	CATSRLGGIPNQPQHF
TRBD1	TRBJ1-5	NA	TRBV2	TGTGCCAGCAGGGGGGGAATGACAGGGCTTCAGCCCCAGCATTTT	CASRGGMTGLQPQHF
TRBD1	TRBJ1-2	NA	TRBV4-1	TGCGCCAGCAGCCAAGATCAGGGACAGGGCTATGGCTACACCTTC	CASSQDQGQGYGYTF
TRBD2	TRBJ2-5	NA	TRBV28	TGTGCCAGCAGCCCCGGGACTAAGCCTGGGACCCAGTACTTC	CASSPGTKPGTQYF
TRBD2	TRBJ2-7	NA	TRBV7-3	TGTGCCAGCAGCCCCCAGTTGGGGGGGATGGACGAGCAGTACTTC	CASSPQLGGMDEQYF
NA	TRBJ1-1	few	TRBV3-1	TGTGCCAGCAGCCAGGTGAACACTGAAGCTTTCTTT	CASSQVNTEAFF
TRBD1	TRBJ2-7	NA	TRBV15	TGTGCCACCAGTGACCTTACCGGGACAGCCCCCTACGAGCAGTACTTC	CATSDLTGTAPYEQYF
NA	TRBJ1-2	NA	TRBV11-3	TGTGCCAGCAGCTTAGATATAGCCGGGGAATCACACTATGGCTACACCTTC	CASSLDIAGESHYGYTF